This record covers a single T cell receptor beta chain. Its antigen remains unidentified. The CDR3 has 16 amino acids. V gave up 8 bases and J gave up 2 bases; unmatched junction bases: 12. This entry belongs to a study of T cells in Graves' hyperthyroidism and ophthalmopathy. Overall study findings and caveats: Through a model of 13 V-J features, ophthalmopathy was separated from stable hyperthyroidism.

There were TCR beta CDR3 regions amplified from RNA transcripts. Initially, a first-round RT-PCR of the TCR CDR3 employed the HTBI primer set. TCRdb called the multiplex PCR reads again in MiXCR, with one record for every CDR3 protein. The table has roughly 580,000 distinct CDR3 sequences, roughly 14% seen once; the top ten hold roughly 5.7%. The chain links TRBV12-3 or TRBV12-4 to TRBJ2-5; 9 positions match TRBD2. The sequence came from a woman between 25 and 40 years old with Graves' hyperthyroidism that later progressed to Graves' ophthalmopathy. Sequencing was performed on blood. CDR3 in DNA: TGTGCCAGCGGTTACGGCCAGACTAGCGGACAAGAGACCCAGTACTTC. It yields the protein CASGYGQTSGQETQYF.